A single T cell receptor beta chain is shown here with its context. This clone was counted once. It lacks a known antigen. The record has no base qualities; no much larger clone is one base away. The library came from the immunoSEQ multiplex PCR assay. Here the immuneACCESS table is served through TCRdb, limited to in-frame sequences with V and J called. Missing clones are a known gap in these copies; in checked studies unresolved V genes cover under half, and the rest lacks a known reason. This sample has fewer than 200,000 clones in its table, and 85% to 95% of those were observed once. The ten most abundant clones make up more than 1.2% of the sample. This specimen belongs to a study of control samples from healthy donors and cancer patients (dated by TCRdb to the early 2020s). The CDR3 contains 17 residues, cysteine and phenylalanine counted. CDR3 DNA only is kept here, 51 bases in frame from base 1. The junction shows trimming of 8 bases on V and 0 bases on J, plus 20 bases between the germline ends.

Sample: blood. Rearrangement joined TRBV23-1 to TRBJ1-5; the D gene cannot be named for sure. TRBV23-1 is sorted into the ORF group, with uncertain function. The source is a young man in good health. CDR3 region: CASGSDGDKFSNQPQHF. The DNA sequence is TGCGCCAGCGGCTCTGACGGGGATAAGTTTAGCAATCAGCCCCAGCATTTT.